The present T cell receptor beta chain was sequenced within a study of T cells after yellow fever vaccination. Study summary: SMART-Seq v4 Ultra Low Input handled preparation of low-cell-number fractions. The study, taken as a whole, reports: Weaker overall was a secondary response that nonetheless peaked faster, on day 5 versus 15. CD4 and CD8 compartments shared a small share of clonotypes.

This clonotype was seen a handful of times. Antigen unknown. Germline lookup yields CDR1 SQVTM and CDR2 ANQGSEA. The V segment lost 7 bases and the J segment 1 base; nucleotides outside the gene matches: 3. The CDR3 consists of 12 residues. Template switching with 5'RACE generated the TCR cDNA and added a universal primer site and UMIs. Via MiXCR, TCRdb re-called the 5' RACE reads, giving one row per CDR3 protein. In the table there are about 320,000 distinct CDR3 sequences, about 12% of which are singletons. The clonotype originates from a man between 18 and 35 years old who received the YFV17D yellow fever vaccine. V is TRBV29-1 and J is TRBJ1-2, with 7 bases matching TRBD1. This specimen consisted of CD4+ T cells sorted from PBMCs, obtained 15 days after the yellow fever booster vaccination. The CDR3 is CSGGQDNYGYTF. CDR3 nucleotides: TGCAGCGGAGGACAGGATAACTATGGCTACACCTTC.